This TCR beta chain is from a study of blood T cell repertoires in COVID-19. Study-level information: Whether acute or convalescent, the COVID-19 samples came from the United States, Italy and Spain. Sources were T cells, B-cell-depleted T cells, or PBMCs; the material itself was cDNA or gDNA.

Germline CDR1 MDHEN, CDR2 SYDVKM. This CDR3 spans 15 amino acids. With V trimmed by 3 bases and J by 4 bases, 6 bases remained unmatched. Authors' data handling: Estimates of nucleated cell counts were drawn from the amplification of reference gene primers. TCRdb's table, derived via immunoSEQ multiplex PCR, lists solely in-frame clones and lacks some. That table furnishes V, J and clone size, whereas the DNA furnished D and trimming. The table shows around 68,000 clones, with about 90% occurring only once. This receptor was obtained from a man aged 35 to 55 with COVID-19, enrolled during active disease. Specimen: peripheral blood. The genes are TRBV28 and TRBJ2-3; 8 nucleotides match TRBD2. CDR3 DNA sequence: TGTGCCAGCAGTTTTGGGACTAGATTTGCAGATACGCAGTATTTT. Translated: CASSFGTRFADTQYF.